The rows below give T cell receptor beta chains drawn from one sample of a study of cytomegalovirus exposure and HLA in healthy donors. Data came from immunoSEQ multiplex PCR; TCRdb stores just in-frame clones and leaves some out. The profile shows 150,000 or so clones, 84% of them singletons. Sequenced input: PBMCs. The receptor set was obtained from a man younger than 35 in good health and CMV-seronegative. Both conserved end residues are part of each CDR3. A D gene is named only where the DNA matches it firmly. The size field is filled for only some rows; it gives once, few, many or a size class.

TRBD1	TRBJ1-1	TRBV19	-	TGTGCCAGTAGTCCCGACAGGGGGCGGGACACTGAAGCTTTCTTT	CASSPDRGRDTEAFF
-	TRBJ1-3	TRBV5-6	-	TGTGCCAGCAGCCCGGGACTCTCTGGAAACACCATATATTTT	CASSPGLSGNTIYF
-	TRBJ1-5	TRBV5-6	-	TGTGCCAGCAGCTCCTCGACAGGCTATCAGCCCCAGCATTTT	CASSSSTGYQPQHF
-	TRBJ2-4	TRBV28	-	TGTGCCAGCAGTTTCTTCGGCAAAAACATTCAGTACTTC	CASSFFGKNIQYF
TRBD1	TRBJ2-1	TRBV10-3	-	TGTGCCATCAGTGAGTCGGGGACAGTCATTAGCTCCTACAATGAGCAGTTCTTC	CAISESGTVISSYNEQFF
TRBD1	TRBJ1-2	TRBV28	-	TGTGCCAGCAGTACTACAGGGGGAGCTAACTATGGCTACACCTTC	CASSTTGGANYGYTF
TRBD1	TRBJ2-4	TRBV7-2	-	TGTGCCAGCAGCCGCCAGGGACAGGGGTTAGACATTCAGTACTTC	CASSRQGQGLDIQYF
TRBD1	TRBJ1-2	TRBV18	-	TGTGCCAGCTCACCACCGGGGGCAGGGGGGACCTATGGCTACACCTTC	CASSPPGAGGTYGYTF
-	TRBJ2-7	TRBV19	once	TGTGCCAGTAGTTCTTTGCGGGGCACCTACGAGCAGTACTTC	CASSSLRGTYEQYF
TRBD1	TRBJ2-7	TRBV28	-	TGTGCCAGCAGTTTAGACAGGGGGCCCTACGAGCAGTACTTC	CASSLDRGPYEQYF
-	TRBJ1-2	TRBV5-6	-	TGTGCCAGCAGCTTGGACACGACTAACTATGGCTACACCTTC	CASSLDTTNYGYTF
-	TRBJ2-5	TRBV2	-	TGTGCCAGCAGTGAAGTGCCTAGTCAGGAGACCCAGTACTTC	CASSEVPSQETQYF
TRBD1	TRBJ2-7	TRBV7-8	-	TGTGCCAGCAGCCCAGACAGGGTAGGAAACGAGCAGTACTTC	CASSPDRVGNEQYF
-	TRBJ1-5	TRBV19	-	TGTGCCAATAGTATAGGGGAGGTAGGGAATGATCAGCCCCAGCATTTT	CANSIGEVGNDQPQHF
-	TRBJ2-5	TRBV18	-	TGTGCCAGCTCACCCCCCCCGTCAGGGGTGCAAGAGACCCAGTACTTC	CASSPPPSGVQETQYF
-	TRBJ2-2	TRBV27	-	TGTGCCAGCCTCGGGGTAGCGGAACACACCGGGGAGCTGTTTTTT	CASLGVAEHTGELFF
-	TRBJ1-1	TRBV9	-	TGTGCCAGCACCGGAGGATCAACCATGAACACTGAAGCTTTCTTT	CASTGGSTMNTEAFF
-	TRBJ1-2	TRBV9	once	TGTGCCAGCAGCCTGGGGACACAAGGGATGGCCTATGGCTACACCTTC	CASSLGTQGMAYGYTF
-	TRBJ2-1	TRBV6-5	-	TGTGCCAGCAGTTACTTCGGAGCGGCAGGGCAGTTCTTC	CASSYFGAAGQFF
TRBD1	TRBJ1-2	TRBV9	-	TGTGCCAGCAGCGTAGCTTCAGGGGGACTCTATGGCTACACCTTC	CASSVASGGLYGYTF
TRBD2	TRBJ2-1	TRBV5-4	-	TGTGCCAGCAGCCGCGGGACTAGCGGGGCAGCTGAGCAGTTCTTC	CASSRGTSGAAEQFF
-	TRBJ2-7	TRBV19	-	TGTGCCAGTAGTAAACGAGGGAGTTACGAGCAGTACTTC	CASSKRGSYEQYF
-	TRBJ1-2	TRBV7-2	-	TGTGCCAGCAGCTTATTAGGACAAACCTATGGCTACACCTTC	CASSLLGQTYGYTF
-	TRBJ1-1	TRBV6-6	-	TGTGCCAGCACCCAGGGTATGAACACTGAAGCTTTCTTT	CASTQGMNTEAFF
-	TRBJ2-7	TRBV6-1	once	TGTGCCAGCACCGGACAAAACTACGAGCAGTACTTC	CASTGQNYEQYF
-	TRBJ1-5	TRBV28	once	TGTGCCAGCCAGGGGTCCGGCAATCAGCCCCAGCATTTT	CASQGSGNQPQHF
TRBD2	TRBJ2-1	TRBV5-1	-	TGCGCCAGCAGCTTAACTAGCGGGGGTGGCAATGAGCAGTTCTTC	CASSLTSGGGNEQFF
-	TRBJ2-1	TRBV5-1	-	TGCGCCAGCAGTCGAATACCGGGGACACCCTCTAATGAGCAGTTCTTC	CASSRIPGTPSNEQFF
-	TRBJ1-6	TRBV19	-	TGTGCCAGTAGCCTAGGGGCATATGATAATTCACCCCTCCACTTT	CASSLGAYDNSPLHF
TRBD2	TRBJ2-2	TRBV28	few	TGTGCCAGCAGAACTTGGACTAGTGGTTATACCGGGGAGCTGTTTTTT	CASRTWTSGYTGELFF
TRBD2	TRBJ2-2	TRBV7-6	-	TGTGCCAGCAGCCGCCTAGCGGGTCCGAACACCGGGGAGCTGTTTTTT	CASSRLAGPNTGELFF
TRBD2	TRBJ2-4	TRBV10-3	-	TGTGCCATCAGTGACTCGGGAGGGCCGCAAAACATTCAGTACTTC	CAISDSGGPQNIQYF
-	TRBJ2-5	TRBV4-1	-	TGCGCCAGCAGCCCCTTAGCGAGGGCGTCCCAAGAGACCCAGTACTTC	CASSPLARASQETQYF
-	TRBJ2-5	TRBV9	once	TGTGCCAGCAGTGGGGGGGCGGTAGGGGAGACCCAGTACTTC	CASSGGAVGETQYF
TRBD1	TRBJ2-7	TRBV5-6	-	TGTGCCAGCAGCACGGGACAGCTAACCTACGAGCAGTACTTC	CASSTGQLTYEQYF
-	TRBJ2-7	TRBV28	-	TGTGCCAGCAGTTTGCTTCTGGACGCTACGCGAGGGTTGAGCTACGAGCAGTACTTC	CASSLLLDATRGLSYEQYF
TRBD1	TRBJ2-5	TRBV5-8	-	TGTGCCAGCAGCGATAGAGGGACAGGGCGTGAGACCCAGTACTTC	CASSDRGTGRETQYF
TRBD1	TRBJ2-1	TRBV5-1	-	TGCGCCAGCAGCCACTGGGCCCGAGGGGGCCGTGAGCAGTTCTTC	CASSHWARGGREQFF
TRBD1	TRBJ2-3	TRBV5-1	-	TGCGCCAGCAGCTCTGGACAGGGCCTGGAGGGTACGCAGTATTTT	CASSSGQGLEGTQYF
-	TRBJ2-1	TRBV28	once	TGTGCCAGCAGTTTGGTCTTCGGGGTGGTGTTCTTC	CASSLVFGVVFF
TRBD1	TRBJ2-7	TRBV18	-	TGTGCCAGCTCACCACCCAAGGGACAGGACTCCTACGAGCAGTACTTC	CASSPPKGQDSYEQYF
-	TRBJ2-7	TRBV11-2	-	TGTGCCAGCAGCTTAATGGGGGCCTCCTACGAGCAGTACTTC	CASSLMGASYEQYF
-	TRBJ1-5	TRBV19	-	TGTGCCAGTAGTATGGGGCATCTCCAGCATTTT	CASSMGHLQHF
TRBD2	TRBJ2-7	TRBV6-1	-	TGTGCCAGCAGTGAAGCACTAGCGGGGGCCTTTTGGGACGAGCAGTACTTC	CASSEALAGAFWDEQYF
-	TRBJ2-1	TRBV30	-	TGTGCCTGGAGTGCCCTTCCGTCTCCGGGAGTCACAGCATGGGATGAGCAGTTCTTC	CAWSALPSPGVTAWDEQFF
-	TRBJ1-1	TRBV2	few	TGTGCCAGCAGTGATAGCTACACTGAAGCTTTCTTT	CASSDSYTEAFF
-	TRBJ2-3	TRBV2	-	TGTGCCAGCATGAGGGGGGGGCCTGGTTATACGCAGTATTTT	CASMRGGPGYTQYF
-	TRBJ2-2	TRBV7-2	-	TGTGCCAGCAGCCCCCGGCAGGGGTTTGGGGCCGGGGAGCTGTTTTTT	CASSPRQGFGAGELFF
TRBD2	TRBJ2-3	TRBV4-1	-	TGCGCCAGCAGCCAAGGGACTAGCGGGACGGCAGATACGCAGTATTTT	CASSQGTSGTADTQYF
TRBD2	TRBJ2-1	TRBV7-6	-	TGTGCCAGCAGCTTAGCGGGAGCTAGCGGGGGGTACAATGAGCAGTTCTTC	CASSLAGASGGYNEQFF
TRBD2	TRBJ2-7	TRBV5-1	-	TGCGCCAGCAGCTTGGGAGTACAGGCTAGCGGGAGCGAGCAGTACTTC	CASSLGVQASGSEQYF
-	TRBJ2-1	TRBV21-1	-	TGTGCCTTCACAGGCGATGAGCAGTTCTTC	CAFTGDEQFF
-	TRBJ1-2	TRBV28	-	TGTGCCAGCAGTTTAAGACAGTCCGGTGGCTACACCTTC	CASSLRQSGGYTF
TRBD1	TRBJ1-5	TRBV7-2	-	TGTGCCAGCAGCTTAAGGGGGCAGGGAAATCAGCCCCAGCATTTT	CASSLRGQGNQPQHF
TRBD1	TRBJ1-5	TRBV2	-	TGTGCCAGCAGTCGGGACAGGTCCAATCAGCCCCAGCATTTT	CASSRDRSNQPQHF
-	TRBJ2-5	TRBV2	-	TGTGCCAGCAGTGATCCTAGCGTACAAGAGACCCAGTACTTC	CASSDPSVQETQYF
-	TRBJ1-5	TRBV6-1	few	TGTGCCAGCATGCCCCTAAATCAGCCCCAGCATTTT	CASMPLNQPQHF